These T cell receptor beta chains were read from a single sample in a study of blood T cell repertoires in COVID-19. Only in-frame clones appear in the TCRdb table, and some are missing; sequencing was by immunoSEQ multiplex PCR. This repertoire shows roughly 120,000 clones, about three quarters found once; its top ten account for about 6.6%. Sequencing was performed on peripheral blood. Receptors were obtained from a man between 65 and 80 years old with acute or convalescent COVID-19. CDR3s include the opening cysteine and the closing phenylalanine or tryptophan. D genes are given only for firm matches. Not all rows give a size; the values are once, few, many and, for expanded clones, a class.

NA TRBJ2-1 TRBV5-4 NA CASSGTSSSYNEQFF TGTGCCAGCAGCGGTACTTCAAGCTCCTACAATGAGCAGTTCTTC
NA TRBJ2-1 TRBV19 NA CASSTGTKRAYEQFF TGTGCCAGTAGTACCGGGACAAAAAGAGCCTATGAGCAGTTCTTC
NA TRBJ1-5 TRBV30 TRBD1 CALDRGSNQPQHF TGTGCCTTAGACAGGGGGAGCAATCAGCCCCAGCATTTT
few TRBJ1-1 TRBV27 TRBD1 CASRPPQGDAEAFF TGTGCCAGCAGACCCCCACAGGGGGACGCTGAAGCTTTCTTT
NA TRBJ2-2 TRBV19 TRBD1 CASSSPGQGSNTGELFF TGTGCCAGTAGCTCTCCTGGACAGGGAAGCAACACCGGGGAGCTGTTTTTT
NA TRBJ2-2 TRBV30 TRBD1 CAWSVLTGETGELFF TGTGCCTGGAGTGTTTTGACAGGGGAAACCGGGGAGCTGTTTTTT
NA TRBJ1-1 TRBV5-6 NA CASSSEWGLTEAFF TGTGCCAGCAGCTCGGAGTGGGGCCTGACTGAAGCTTTCTTT
NA TRBJ2-5 TRBV5-8 TRBD2 CASSPRLANVPETQYF TGTGCCAGCAGCCCAAGACTAGCGAACGTCCCGGAGACCCAGTACTTC
NA TRBJ1-5 TRBV6-1 NA CASSEPRQRYSNQPQHF TGTGCCAGCAGTGAACCCCGGCAGCGCTATAGCAATCAGCCCCAGCATTTT
once TRBJ1-1 TRBV7-6 TRBD1 CASSLEGTGGWTEAFF TGTGCCAGCAGCTTAGAGGGGACAGGGGGATGGACTGAAGCTTTCTTT
NA TRBJ1-2 TRBV5-6 NA CASSLVGGDYGYTF TGTGCCAGCAGCTTGGTAGGGGGGGACTATGGCTACACCTTC
NA TRBJ1-2 TRBV29-1 NA CSAGKTANYGYTF TGCAGCGCCGGAAAGACAGCCAACTATGGCTACACCTTC
few TRBJ1-2 TRBV6-5 NA CASSYSTENYGYTF TGTGCCAGCAGTTACTCGACGGAGAACTATGGCTACACCTTC
few TRBJ1-2 TRBV2 TRBD1 CASSGGQGASYGYTF TGTGCCAGCAGCGGGGGACAGGGGGCGTCCTATGGCTACACCTTC
NA TRBJ2-5 TRBV3-1/TRBV3-2 TRBD2 CASRRTSGGVQETQYF TGTGCCAGCAGACGGACTAGCGGGGGAGTCCAAGAGACCCAGTACTTC
NA TRBJ2-5 TRBV27 NA CASSLRFSGGRHQETQYF TGTGCCAGCAGTTTAAGATTTTCGGGTGGTCGGCACCAAGAGACCCAGTACTTC
NA TRBJ1-2 TRBV5-1 TRBD1 CASSSGTGVYGYTF TGCGCCAGCAGCTCCGGGACAGGGGTTTATGGCTACACCTTC
NA TRBJ2-3 TRBV15 TRBD1 CATSNPGGSVDTQYF TGTGCCACCAGTAATCCAGGGGGATCCGTGGATACGCAGTATTTT
NA TRBJ1-5 TRBV11-2 TRBD1 CASSDRPGQENQPQHF TGTGCCAGCAGCGATCGCCCGGGACAGGAAAATCAGCCCCAGCATTTT
NA TRBJ2-3 TRBV30 TRBD2 CAWSVGSGGRTDTQYF TGTGCCTGGAGTGTAGGTAGCGGGGGGCGCACAGATACGCAGTATTTT
once TRBJ1-6 TRBV6-2/TRBV6-3 TRBD1 CASSRQGDGYNSPLHF TGTGCCAGCAGTCGTCAGGGGGATGGCTATAATTCACCCCTCCACTTT
NA TRBJ2-1 TRBV5-1 TRBD2 CASSEGLAGVSEQFF TGCGCCAGCAGCGAGGGACTAGCGGGAGTAAGTGAGCAGTTCTTC
NA TRBJ2-7 TRBV5-4 TRBD2 CASSLPGEGSYEQYF TGTGCCAGCAGCTTGCCGGGGGAGGGTTCCTACGAGCAGTACTTC